The 13 T cell receptor beta chains below were found in one sample sequenced in a study of T cells in Graves' hyperthyroidism and ophthalmopathy (dated by TCRdb to about 2019). Library construction relied on multiplex PCR. Reads for this sample came from an Illumina HiSeq 2000. The TCR beta CDR3 regions were amplified from RNA transcripts. A first-round RT-PCR of the TCR CDR3 used the HTBI primer set with the Qiagen OneStep RT-PCR kit. TCRdb trimmed the raw reads at Q25, called clones with MiXCR and kept productive beta chains. Each record represents a unique CDR3 protein, reported with the most common genes and DNA among its rows. The sample table lists 600,000 or so distinct CDR3 sequences, about 45% of them with a count of one. The top ten constitute 8% to 8.5% of the sample. Input material: peripheral blood or thyroid tissue (not recorded which). The source of these receptors is a woman under 30 with Graves' hyperthyroidism. Donor details come from another sample of the same person, matched by shared clones.

The CDR3 is CASSPNVLTTNEKLFF. CDR3 bases: TGTGCCAGCTCACCTAACGTCCTTACAACTAATGAAAAACTGTTTTTT. The chain employs TRBV14 and TRBJ1-4; D not resolved. With 8 bases removed from V and 0 bases from J, the gap between germline ends came to 16 bases. This CDR3 region has 16 residues. From germline, CDR1 is SGHDN and CDR2 FVKESK.

In this sample, this clonotype turned up a few times. V is TRBV6-5 and J is TRBJ1-5, with D possibly being TRBD1 (6 bases). V lost 5 bases to trimming and J lost 1 base, with 15 bases between them. The V gene's germline CDR1 is MNHEY and CDR2 SVGAGI. The CDR3 extends over 16 amino acids. The CDR3 DNA follows: TGTGCCAGCAGTGATTTCGGGGGCGGAAGCAATCAGCCCCAGCATTTT. Its translation is CASSDFGGGSNQPQHF.

This clonotype was counted a few times. The chain uses TRBV7-9 and TRBJ2-7; 9 nucleotides align to TRBD2. The CDR3 is made up of 17 amino acids. CDR1 SEHNR and CDR2 FQNEAQ come from the germline V gene (reference sequence). V lost 6 bases and J lost 0; bases outside the gene matches: 12. The CDR3 loop reads CASSLLTSGSSSYEQYF. In nucleotides, the CDR3 is TGTGCCAGCAGTTTATTGACTAGCGGCTCTAGCTCCTACGAGCAGTACTTC.

With regard to this clonotype: One end of the junction varies from germline; a read error may be responsible. The chain couples TRBV2 to TRBJ2-7; 7 bases are shared with TRBD1. From germline, CDR1 is SNHLY and CDR2 FYNNEI. The CDR3 totals 15 residues. The CDR3 reads CASRDGTAFSYKQYF. CDR3 nucleotide sequence: TGTGCCAGCAGAGACGGGACAGCTTTCTCCTACAAGCAGTACTTC.

This clonotype has at least ten counts. At one end the junction does not follow the germline gene, possibly because of a read error. This sequence joins TRBV10-3 and TRBJ1-1, with 7 bases fitting TRBD1. CDR1 and CDR2 from the germline V gene are ENHRY and SYGVKD. The CDR3 consists of 14 residues. CDR3 bases: TGTGCCAGCAGTGAAACAGGGGTGAACACTGAAGCTTTCTTT. Translating gives CASSETGVNTEAFF.

The count of this clonotype is one. The chain has TRBV29-1 and TRBJ2-7; D assignment may be TRBD1 or TRBD2 (7 bases each). This CDR3 comprises 12 residues. Per germline, CDR1 SQVTM and CDR2 ANQGSEA. Trimming pared 7 bases from V and 7 bases from J, leaving 17 bases between. The CDR3 region is CSAQGGGREQYF. The CDR3 DNA sequence: TGCAGCGCCCAGGGGGGGGGAAGAGAGCAGTACTTC.

This clonotype was seen just once. This may stem from a read error, because a much larger clone lies one nucleotide away. The rearrangement uses TRBV25-1 and TRBJ1-2; a possible D gene is TRBD1 (6 bases). Trimming cost V 7 bases and J 5 bases, with 11 bases left between them. The CDR3 loop spans 12 amino acids. Germline V gene lookup returns CDR1 MGHDK and CDR2 SYGVNS. This chain's CDR3 is CASNRQDYGYTF. DNA for the CDR3: TGTGCCAGCAACAGACAGGATTATGGCTACACCTTC.

This clonotype has at least ten counts. V and J are TRBV29-1 and TRBJ1-2, with D possibly TRBD1 on 6 matching bases. The CDR3 is 12 amino acids. Trimming cost V 8 bases and J 8 bases, with 18 bases left between them. In germline, CDR1 is SQVTM, CDR2 ANQGSEA. CDR3 amino acids: CSLSPGGLGYTF. Written as DNA, the CDR3 is TGCAGCCTTTCCCCCGGGGGCCTAGGCTACACCTTC.

This clonotype turned up a few times. This chain joins TRBV12-3 or TRBV12-4 and TRBJ2-7, with D perhaps TRBD1 (5 bases). The CDR3 runs 12 residues. V lost 5 bases, J lost 3 bases, and 8 bases lay in between. The CDR3 loop reads CASSTDNYEQYF. CDR3 sequence (DNA): TGTGCCAGCAGTACGGACAACTACGAGCAGTACTTC.

This sequence joins TRBV25-1 and TRBJ1-2; D ambiguous. Germline V gene sequence: CDR1 MGHDK, CDR2 SYGVNS. This CDR3 region has 12 residues. Trimming shortened V by 5 bases and J by 7 bases, and 11 bases separated the two germline ends. CDR3 sequence: CASSLSGFGYTF. For the CDR3, the DNA is TGTGCCAGCAGTTTATCGGGGTTTGGCTACACCTTC.

V gene TRBV25-1 combines with J gene TRBJ1-1; TRBD1 is a possible D gene (6 bases). The CDR3 is 13 amino acids. From germline, CDR1 is MGHDK and CDR2 SYGVNS. In DNA, the CDR3 is TGTGCTAGAGTTCAGGGGTGGAGGACTGAAGCTTTCTTT. Its translation: CARVQGWRTEAFF. Combining the CDR3 with reference TRBV25-1 and TRBJ1-1 gives the whole variable domain EADIYQTPRYLVIGTGKKITLECSQTMGHDKMYWYQQDPGMELHLIHYSYGVNSTEKGDLSSESTVSRIRTEHFPLTLESARPSHTSQYLCARVQGWRTEAFFGQGTRLTVV.

V is TRBV7-2 and J is TRBJ2-6; tentative D call: TRBD1 (6 bases). The CDR3 runs 19 residues. Germline V gene data show CDR1 as SGHTA and CDR2 as FQGNSA. V lost 4 bases, J lost 0 bases, and 19 bases lay in between. In DNA form, the CDR3 reads TGTGCCAGCAGCTCCCGCAGGGGAAACCTATTCTCTGGGGCCAACGTCCTGACTTTC. Translation: CASSSRRGNLFSGANVLTF.

This sequence joins TRBV20-1 and TRBJ2-7; D possibly corresponds to TRBD1 (6 bases). Germline V gene data show CDR1 as DFQATT and CDR2 as SNEGSKA (reference sequence). The CDR3 runs 13 residues. Between the trimmed V and J ends, which lost 7 bases and 2 bases, there was a span of 15 bases. CDR3 region: CSGQGPTTYEQYF. DNA for the CDR3: TGCAGTGGCCAGGGGCCTACCACCTACGAGCAGTACTTC.